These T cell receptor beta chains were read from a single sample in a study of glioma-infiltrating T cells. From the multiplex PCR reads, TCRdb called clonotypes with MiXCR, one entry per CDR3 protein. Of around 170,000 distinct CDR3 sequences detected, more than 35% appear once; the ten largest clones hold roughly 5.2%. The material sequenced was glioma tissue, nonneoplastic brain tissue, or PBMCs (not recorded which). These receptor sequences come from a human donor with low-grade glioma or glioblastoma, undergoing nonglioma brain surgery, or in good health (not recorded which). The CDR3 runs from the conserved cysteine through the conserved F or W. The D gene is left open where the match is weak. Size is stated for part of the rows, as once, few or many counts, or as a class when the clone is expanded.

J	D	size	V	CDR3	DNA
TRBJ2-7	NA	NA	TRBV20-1	CSVGTYNEQYF	TGCAGTGTTGGCACCTACAATGAGCAGTACTTC
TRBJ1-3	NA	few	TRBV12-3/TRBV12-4	CASSKQSSSGNTIYF	TGTGCCAGCAGTAAACAGAGTAGCTCTGGAAACACCATATATTTT
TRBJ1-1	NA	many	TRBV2	CASRVTGMNTEAFF	TGTGCCAGCAGGGTCACAGGGATGAACACTGAAGCTTTCTTT
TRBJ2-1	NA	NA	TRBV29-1	CSADPAEQFF	TGCAGCGCAGACCCCGCCGAGCAGTTCTTC
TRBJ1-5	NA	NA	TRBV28	CASCGAGAFSNQPQHF	TGTGCCAGCTGCGGGGCAGGAGCTTTTAGCAATCAGCCCCAGCATTTT
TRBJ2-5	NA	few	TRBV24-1	CATSDLGLGQDGTQYF	TGTGCCACCAGTGACCTTGGACTAGGACAGGACGGGACCCAGTACTTC
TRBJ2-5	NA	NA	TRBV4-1	CASSQPGATRKETQYF	TGCGCCAGCAGCCAACCCGGGGCTACCAGAAAAGAGACCCAGTACTTC
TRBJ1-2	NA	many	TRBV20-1	CSASREILGYTF	TGCAGTGCTAGCCGGGAGATCCTTGGCTACACCTTC
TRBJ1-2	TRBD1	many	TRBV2	CASSDLGQGARYTF	TGTGCCAGCAGTGATTTGGGACAGGGGGCTCGCTACACCTTC
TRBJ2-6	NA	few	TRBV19	CASMPETAGANVLTF	TGTGCCAGTATGCCCGAGACAGCCGGGGCCAACGTCCTGACTTTC
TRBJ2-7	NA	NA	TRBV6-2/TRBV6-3	CASSSYGLTYEQYF	TGCGCCAGCAGTTCCTACGGACTAACCTACGAGCAGTACTTC
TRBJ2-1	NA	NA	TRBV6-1	CDSSSSGKGRPYEQFF	TGTGACAGCAGTTCATCAGGGAAAGGGAGGCCCTATGAGCAGTTCTTC
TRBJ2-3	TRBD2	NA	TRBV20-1	CSARAPPTSGISTDTQYF	TGCAGTGCTAGAGCTCCCCCAACTAGCGGGATAAGCACAGATACGCAGTATTTT
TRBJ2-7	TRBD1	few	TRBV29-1	CSVEVGTAYEQYF	TGCAGCGTTGAAGTTGGGACAGCCTACGAGCAGTACTTC
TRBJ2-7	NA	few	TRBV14	CASSQGDGSEQYF	TGTGCCAGCAGCCAAGGGGACGGTAGCGAGCAGTACTTC
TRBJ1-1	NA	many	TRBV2	CASSARQSNTEAFF	TGTGCCAGCAGTGCGAGACAATCGAACACTGAAGCTTTCTTT
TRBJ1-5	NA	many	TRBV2	CASRGQGRPQHF	TGTGCCAGCAGGGGACAAGGACGGCCCCAGCATTTT
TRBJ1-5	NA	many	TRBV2	CASSVDGLSNQPQHF	TGTGCCAGCAGTGTTGACGGCCTTAGCAATCAGCCCCAGCATTTT
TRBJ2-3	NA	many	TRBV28	CASSFSAGGDTQYF	TGTGCCAGCAGTTTTTCCGCCGGTGGAGATACGCAGTATTTT
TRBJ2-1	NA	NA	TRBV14	CASSPDREQFF	TGTGCCAGCAGCCCGGACAGAGAGCAGTTCTTC
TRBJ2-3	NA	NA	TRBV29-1	CSFTGFADTQYF	TGCAGCTTTACCGGGTTCGCCGATACGCAGTATTTT
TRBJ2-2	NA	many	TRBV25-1	CASSKRPGDGTGELFF	TGTGCCAGCAGCAAGCGTCCTGGCGATGGCACCGGGGAGCTGTTTTTT
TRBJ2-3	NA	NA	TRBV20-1	CSASQGKGTDTQYF	TGCAGTGCGAGCCAGGGGAAAGGGACAGATACGCAGTATTTT
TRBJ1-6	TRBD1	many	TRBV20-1	CSASPGGDSPLHF	TGCAGTGCCTCACCAGGGGGCGATTCACCCCTCCACTTT
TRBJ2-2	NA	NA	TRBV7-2	CASSTNAGAGTGELFF	TGTGCCAGCAGCACCAACGCGGGGGCAGGCACCGGGGAGCTGTTTTTT
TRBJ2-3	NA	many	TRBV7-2	CASSGMGADTQYF	TGTGCCAGCAGTGGGATGGGCGCAGATACGCAGTATTTT
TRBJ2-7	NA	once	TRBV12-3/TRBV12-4	CANSLLGSYEQYF	TGTGCCAACAGTTTATTGGGGAGCTACGAGCAGTACTTC
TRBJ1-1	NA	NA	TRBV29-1	CSVSNPSEAFF	TGCAGCGTCTCCAATCCTTCTGAAGCTTTCTTT
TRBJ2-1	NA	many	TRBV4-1	CASSQGQTENNEQFF	TGCGCCAGCAGCCAAGGCCAGACAGAGAACAATGAGCAGTTCTTC
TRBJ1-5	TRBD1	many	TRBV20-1	CSARDSGGRNQPQHF	TGCAGTGCTAGAGATTCAGGGGGACGGAATCAGCCCCAGCATTTT
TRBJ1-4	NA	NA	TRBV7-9	CASSSDSRKEKLFF	TGTGCCAGCAGCTCGGACAGTAGGAAAGAAAAACTGTTTTTT
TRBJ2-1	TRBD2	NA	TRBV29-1	CSVRSPLSGRMNEQFF	TGCAGCGTGCGAAGCCCTCTTAGCGGGAGGATGAATGAGCAGTTCTTC
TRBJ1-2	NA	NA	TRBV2	CASSEATHRNYGYTF	TGTGCCAGCAGTGAAGCGACACACCGAAACTATGGCTACACCTTC
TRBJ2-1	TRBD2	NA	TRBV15	CATSPGRTSGSWDEQFF	TGTGCCACCAGCCCTGGGAGGACTAGCGGGAGTTGGGATGAGCAGTTCTTC
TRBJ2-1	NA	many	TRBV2	CASSEESRAEQFF	TGTGCCAGCAGTGAAGAGTCACGAGCCGAGCAGTTCTTC
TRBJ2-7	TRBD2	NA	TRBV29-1	CSVGGSGESYEQYF	TGCAGCGTCGGGGGAAGCGGGGAATCCTACGAGCAGTACTTC
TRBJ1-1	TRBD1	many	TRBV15	CATHDDRDNTEAFF	TGTGCCACACATGACGACAGGGATAACACTGAAGCTTTCTTT
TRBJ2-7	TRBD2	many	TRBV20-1	CSAFGLAGNYEQYF	TGCAGTGCCTTCGGACTAGCGGGCAACTACGAGCAGTACTTC
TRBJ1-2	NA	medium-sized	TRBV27	CASSTRGYGYTF	TGTGCCAGCTCCACGCGCGGGTATGGCTACACCTTC
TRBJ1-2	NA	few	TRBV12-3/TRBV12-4	CASTPAGGYGYTF	TGTGCCAGCACCCCCGCCGGGGGCTATGGCTACACCTTC
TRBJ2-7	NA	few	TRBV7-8	CASSLAFYEQYF	TGTGCCAGCAGCTTAGCGTTCTACGAGCAGTACTTC
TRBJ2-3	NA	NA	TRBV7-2	CASSPKIASEITDMQYF	TGTGCCAGCAGCCCGAAGATTGCTAGCGAGATCACAGATATGCAGTATTTT
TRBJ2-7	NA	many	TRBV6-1	CASSRTTTSYEQYF	TGTGCCAGCAGTCGAACTACGACCTCCTACGAGCAGTACTTC
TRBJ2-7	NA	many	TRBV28	CATYGGIGDFEQYF	TGTGCCACCTATGGCGGGATCGGGGACTTCGAGCAGTACTTC
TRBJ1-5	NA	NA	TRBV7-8	CDSSARTENQPQHF	TGTGACAGCAGCGCCCGGACAGAGAATCAGCCCCAGCATTTT
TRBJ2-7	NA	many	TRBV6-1	CASRGGQIEQYF	TGTGCCAGCAGGGGGGGGCAGATCGAGCAGTACTTC
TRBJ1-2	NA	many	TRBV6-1	CASSEWSRSPYGYTF	TGTGCCAGCAGTGAATGGAGCCGTTCCCCCTATGGCTACACCTTC
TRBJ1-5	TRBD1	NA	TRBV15	CATSQVAATGLEPQHF	TGTGCCACCAGCCAAGTTGCCGCGACAGGGCTGGAGCCCCAGCATTTT
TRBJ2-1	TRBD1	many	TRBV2	CATKDRGFYNEQFF	TGTGCCACCAAGGACAGGGGATTTTACAATGAGCAGTTCTTC
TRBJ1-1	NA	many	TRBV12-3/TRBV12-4	CASSFSQTEAFF	TGTGCCAGCAGTTTTTCGCAGACTGAAGCTTTCTTT
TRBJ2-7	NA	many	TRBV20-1	CSARVTGNPYEQYF	TGCAGTGCTAGAGTGACAGGAAATCCCTACGAGCAGTACTTC
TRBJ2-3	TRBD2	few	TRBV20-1	CSAWDSARLAGRADTQYF	TGCAGTGCTTGGGACAGCGCCAGACTAGCGGGACGGGCAGATACGCAGTATTTT
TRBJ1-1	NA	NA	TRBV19	CASSAYFRTLNTEAFF	TGTGCCAGTAGTGCTTATTTCAGGACCTTGAACACTGAAGCTTTCTTT
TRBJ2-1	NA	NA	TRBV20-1	CSAPSLRGGPCNEQFF	TGCAGTGCCCCTTCCCTCCGTGGAGGTCCCTGCAATGAGCAGTTCTTC